These 8 T cell receptor beta chains originate from one sample sequenced in a study of TIL therapy for anti-PD-1-resistant metastatic lung cancer. Specified time point: pre-treatment sample, taken before nivolumab and TIL therapy. This was the immunoSEQ v3 assay. Profiling relied on immunoSEQ multiplex PCR, and the TCRdb table lists in-frame clones only, not all of them. The sample has about 50,000 clones, approximately 86% seen once. The starting material was blood, obtained at baseline. These TCRs come from a person aged 25 to 85 with non-small cell lung cancer.

The chain has TRBV6-6 and TRBJ2-6; D call uncertain. V dropped 0 bases and J dropped 3 bases, with 0 bases sitting between them. The CDR3 loop spans 13 amino acids. Germline assignment: CDR1 MNHNY and CDR2 SVGAGI (reference sequence). The CDR3 loop reads CASSYSGANVLTF. The CDR3 nucleotides read TGTGCCAGCAGTTACTCTGGGGCCAACGTCCTGACTTTC.

The genes are TRBV5-4 and TRBJ2-6; TRBD1 agrees at 8 bases. CDR1 and CDR2 (germline): SGHNT, YYREEE (reference sequence). With V trimmed by 0 bases and J by 0 bases, 8 bases remained unmatched. The length of the CDR3 is 19 residues. The CDR3 DNA follows: TGTGCCAGCAGCTTGGGGGACAGGCGGAGCCCCTCTGGGGCCAACGTCCTGACTTTC. This encodes CASSLGDRRSPSGANVLTF.

This clone was counted only a few times. The chain uses TRBV5-6 and TRBJ1-6; 8 nucleotides align to TRBD1. Germline CDR1 and CDR2: SGHDT and YYEEEE. With 3 bases clipped from V and 7 bases from J, the junction kept 6 bases outside the gene matches. The CDR3 contains 15 residues. The CDR3 reads CASSWRTGWNSPLHF. CDR3 nucleotide sequence: TGTGCCAGCAGCTGGCGGACAGGGTGGAATTCACCCCTCCACTTT.

The chain carries TRBV3-1 (or the pseudogene TRBV3-2) and TRBJ2-2; a possible D gene is TRBD1 (6 bases). The V and J ends lost 3 bases and 1 base respectively, with 6 bases between them. The CDR3 has 14 residues. Per the germline V gene, CDR1 is LGHDT and CDR2 is YNNKEL (reference sequence). In nucleotides, the CDR3 is TGTGCCAGCAGCCAGGGACAGAACACCGGGGAGCTGTTTTTT. Translated: CASSQGQNTGELFF.

This clone came up a few times. CDR3 DNA sequence: TGTGCCAGCAGCCCGGGGACTAGCGTAGAGACCCAGTACTTC. Translating gives CASSPGTSVETQYF. The rearrangement uses TRBV7-9 and TRBJ2-5; the match to TRBD2 covers 10 bases. Germline V gives CDR1 SEHNR, CDR2 FQNEAQ (reference sequence). This CDR3 spans 14 amino acids. The V gene end was trimmed by 5 bases and the J gene end by 4 bases; junction bases not matched to a gene: 4.

The chain employs TRBV6-2 or TRBV6-3 and TRBJ2-7, with 10 nucleotides matching TRBD1. The CDR3 loop spans 15 amino acids. Germline assignment: CDR1 MNHEY and CDR2 SVGEGT. V dropped 2 bases and J dropped 2; count of bases not matched to a gene: 3. CDR3 loop: CASSYPGQGAYEQYF. CDR3 DNA sequence: TGTGCCAGCAGTTACCCAGGACAGGGGGCCTACGAGCAGTACTTC.

J is TRBJ2-5 and V is TRBV19; D tentatively fits TRBD1 or TRBD2 (5 bases each). Germline CDR1 is LNHDA and CDR2 is SQIVND (reference sequence). Trimming removed 5 bases from V and 4 bases from J, with 11 bases in between. The CDR3 runs 13 residues. DNA of the CDR3: TGTGCCAGTAGTCCTGTGGGGGTAGAGACCCAGTACTTC. Translating it yields CASSPVGVETQYF.

The V gene is TRBV6-4, the J gene TRBJ1-5, with 7 bases that match TRBD1. J was trimmed by 7 bases and V by 3 bases; bases with no gene match: 3. CDR1 and CDR2 from the germline V gene are MRHNA and SNTAGT. This CDR3 is 13 amino acids long. The CDR3 here is CASSEDREQPQHF. The CDR3 DNA sequence: TGTGCCAGCAGTGAAGACAGGGAACAGCCCCAGCATTTT.